This TCR beta chain appears in the sequencing data of a study of a mutant IDH1 vaccine in newly diagnosed glioma. Study-level information: Earlier therapy was either radiotherapy, temozolomide, or both, and most got both.

Produced via immunoSEQ multiplex PCR; TCRdb's table is partial and in-frame only. The table records 85,000 to 100,000 clones, 80% to 90% of them present only once. This clone was detected a few times. Time point specified: baseline, week 1 (first vaccination visit). Noted treatment: pre-vaccination baseline after standard-of-care therapy. The source was PBMCs, collected from a glioma patient treated with radiotherapy, temozolomide or both. The source of this sequence is a woman in her forties or fifties with glioma.

The CDR3 here is CSVETGDINTEAFF. The CDR3 DNA reads TGCAGCGTTGAAACGGGGGACATCAACACTGAAGCTTTCTTT. The chain links TRBV29-1 to TRBJ1-1; the D gene is possibly TRBD1 (6 bases). V was trimmed by 2 bases and J by 2 bases, leaving 12 bases between them. In germline, CDR1 is SQVTM, CDR2 ANQGSEA. The CDR3 has 14 residues.